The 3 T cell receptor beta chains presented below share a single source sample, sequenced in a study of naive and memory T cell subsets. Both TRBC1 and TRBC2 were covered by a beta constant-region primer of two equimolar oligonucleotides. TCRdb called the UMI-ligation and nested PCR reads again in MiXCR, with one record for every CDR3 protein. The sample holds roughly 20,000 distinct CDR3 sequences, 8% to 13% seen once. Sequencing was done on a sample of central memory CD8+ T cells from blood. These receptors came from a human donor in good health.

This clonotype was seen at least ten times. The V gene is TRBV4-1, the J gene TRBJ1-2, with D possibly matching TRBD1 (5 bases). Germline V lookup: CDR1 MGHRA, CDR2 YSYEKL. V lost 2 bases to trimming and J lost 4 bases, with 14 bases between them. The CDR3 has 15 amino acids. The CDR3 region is CASSQRGADSYGYTF. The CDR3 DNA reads TGCGCCAGCAGCCAACGAGGGGCAGACAGCTATGGCTACACCTTC.

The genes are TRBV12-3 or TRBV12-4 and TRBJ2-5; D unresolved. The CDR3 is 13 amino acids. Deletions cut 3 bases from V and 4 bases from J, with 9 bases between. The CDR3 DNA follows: TGTGCCAGCAGTTTGTGGTCGGGAGAGACCCAGTACTTC. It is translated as CASSLWSGETQYF.

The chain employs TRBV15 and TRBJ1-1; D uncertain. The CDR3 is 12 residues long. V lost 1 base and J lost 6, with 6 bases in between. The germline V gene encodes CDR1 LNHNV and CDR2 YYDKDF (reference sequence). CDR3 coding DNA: TGTGCCACCAGCAGAGCCCGACCTGAAGCTTTCTTT. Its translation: CATSRARPEAFF.